This passage covers 30 T cell receptor beta chains from one sample sequenced in a study of T-cell memory formation after mild COVID-19. TCRdb re-analysed the 5' RACE reads in MiXCR, keeping a single row per CDR3 protein. The sample holds about 440,000 distinct CDR3 sequences, about 20% seen once. Material for sequencing was PBMCs or a T cell subset sorted from them (not recorded which). The receptors stem from an adult woman who had mild COVID-19 (a few samples of this study predate the infection). Cell type and time point are not known.

The chain couples TRBV7-9 to TRBJ2-1, with 13 positions matching TRBD2. J gave up 8 bases and V 5 bases, and 9 bases lay outside the gene matches. This CDR3 has 16 residues. The V gene's germline CDR1 is SEHNR and CDR2 FQNEAQ (reference sequence). CDR3 sequence (DNA): TGTGCCAGCAGCCCCCCGGGACTAGCGGGAAGGCATGAGCAGTTCTTC. Its translation is CASSPPGLAGRHEQFF.

V is TRBV7-6 and J is TRBJ2-3, with D perhaps being TRBD1 or TRBD2 (6 bases each). The germline V gene encodes CDR1 SGHVS and CDR2 FNYEAQ. CDR3 length: 15 residues. V was clipped by 4 bases and J by 2 bases, with 13 bases between them. The DNA of the CDR3 is TGTGCCAGCAGCTCTCCGGGGGACAACACAGATACGCAGTATTTT. Its translation is CASSSPGDNTDTQYF.

The gene calls are TRBV20-1 and TRBJ2-5, with D unclear. Germline V CDR1 and CDR2: DFQATT, SNEGSKA (reference sequence). The ends were cut back, 8 bases at V and 4 bases at J, with 8 bases in the middle. The length of the CDR3 is 10 residues. The CDR3 sequence: CSTSSETQYF. The CDR3 region has the DNA TGCAGTACATCCTCAGAGACCCAGTACTTC.

V gene TRBV5-1 combines with J gene TRBJ1-2, with 11 positions matching TRBD1. The V gene end was trimmed by 0 bases and the J gene end by 8 bases; junction bases not matched to a gene: 6. CDR1 and CDR2 (germline): SGHRS, YFSETQ. CDR3 length: 15 amino acids. DNA for the CDR3: TGCGCCAGCAGCTTGGAAGGACAGGGGGCGCGCGGCTACACCTTC. As protein: CASSLEGQGARGYTF.

This chain connects TRBV7-9 to TRBJ2-5, with D maybe TRBD1 (6 bases). This CDR3 is built from 15 residues. The V end was cut by 5 bases, the J end by 2 bases, with 15 bases between. CDR1 is SEHNR, CDR2 FQNEAQ, per germline (reference sequence). Written as DNA, the CDR3 is TGTGCCAGCAGCAGAATCCAGGGGCGGCAAGAGACCCAGTACTTC. It specifies CASSRIQGRQETQYF.

This clonotype showed up just a few times. This rearrangement joins TRBV29-1 to TRBJ1-4; TRBD1 agrees at 7 bases. V dropped 5 bases and J dropped 3; count of bases not matched to a gene: 3. CDR3 length: 13 amino acids. CDR1 is SQVTM, CDR2 ANQGSEA, per germline. CDR3 amino acids: CSVSQGSNEKLFF. DNA for the CDR3: TGCAGCGTTTCACAGGGGTCTAATGAAAAACTGTTTTTT.

The chain recombines TRBV7-9 with TRBJ1-2; possible D gene TRBD1, 5 bases. V dropped 1 base and J dropped 4 bases, with 13 bases sitting between them. Germline CDR1 is SEHNR and CDR2 is FQNEAQ (reference sequence). The CDR3 runs to 15 residues. CDR3 protein: CASSLGMDQGYGYTF. The CDR3 DNA sequence: TGTGCCAGCAGCTTAGGCATGGATCAGGGCTATGGCTACACCTTC.

This sequence joins TRBV20-1 and TRBJ2-1; D not certain. Germline assignment: CDR1 DFQATT and CDR2 SNEGSKA (reference sequence). This CDR3 is 13 amino acids long. V was clipped by 7 bases and J by 2 bases, with 12 bases between them. The CDR3 region is CSGRDYAYNEQFF. The CDR3 DNA sequence: TGCAGTGGAAGGGATTACGCCTACAATGAGCAGTTCTTC.

This chain uses TRBV4-3 with TRBJ1-4; 8 bases are shared with TRBD1. Germline V lookup: CDR1 LGHNA, CDR2 YSLEER. Trimming cost V 1 base and J 8 bases; bases outside gene matches: 6. The CDR3 runs to 15 residues. CDR3 loop: CASSQVGGQGEKLFF. In nucleotides, the CDR3 is TGCGCCAGCAGCCAAGTTGGAGGACAGGGAGAAAAACTGTTTTTT.

This clonotype showed up just once. V gene TRBV12-3 or TRBV12-4 combines with J gene TRBJ2-1; D might be TRBD2 (5 bases). CDR3 length equals 15 residues. Trimming took off 1 base at V and 8 bases at J, with 15 bases between the two ends. Here the CDR3 reads CASSLVSLGSDEQFF. In DNA form, the CDR3 reads TGTGCCAGCAGTTTAGTGTCACTAGGGTCAGATGAGCAGTTCTTC.

There are a few counts of this clonotype. The chain employs TRBV7-2 and TRBJ2-1, with D possibly TRBD1 on 5 matching bases. The V gene's germline CDR1 is SGHTA and CDR2 FQGNSA. There are 14 residues in the CDR3. V gave up 1 base and J gave up 5 bases, with 9 bases separating them. The CDR3 loop is CASSLDGAHNEQFF. In nucleotides, the CDR3 is TGTGCCAGCAGCTTAGATGGGGCTCACAATGAGCAGTTCTTC.

V gene TRBV7-2 combines with J gene TRBJ2-5; possible D gene TRBD1, 6 bases. Germline CDR1 SGHTA, CDR2 FQGNSA. Trimming took 5 bases from V and 1 from J, leaving 11 bases between them. CDR3 length: 14 amino acids. The CDR3 loop is CASSRRTVQETQYF. CDR3 nucleotide sequence: TGTGCCAGCAGCAGACGGACAGTCCAAGAGACCCAGTACTTC.

This clonotype was seen ten or more times. The chain employs TRBV14 and TRBJ2-5; the D gene is possibly TRBD1 (5 bases). The V and J ends lost 3 bases and 5 bases respectively, with 16 bases between them. The CDR3 is made up of 15 amino acids. The germline V gene has CDR1 SGHDN and CDR2 FVKESK. For the CDR3, the DNA is TGTGCCAGCAGCCACTTAGGACCTTGGGGCGAGACCCAGTACTTC. Protein: CASSHLGPWGETQYF.

This clonotype was observed at least ten times. The chain couples TRBV7-3 to TRBJ2-1; TRBD2 might be the D (6 bases). CDR3 length equals 16 residues. Trimming left V 1 base short and J 2 bases short, with 12 bases between. CDR1 and CDR2 from the germline V gene are SGHTA and FQGTGA. Here the CDR3 reads CASSLRAGTAYNEQFF. The CDR3 coding sequence is TGTGCCAGCAGCTTAAGGGCGGGGACTGCCTACAATGAGCAGTTCTTC.

V gene TRBV5-1 combines with J gene TRBJ2-5, with TRBD2 matching over 7 bases. Germline lookup yields CDR1 SGHRS and CDR2 YFSETQ. The CDR3 is made up of 15 amino acids. The trim removed 0 bases at V and 2 bases at J, leaving 4 bases unmatched. Written as DNA, the CDR3 is TGCGCCAGCAGCTTGGATAGCGGGCGACAAGAGACCCAGTACTTC. The encoded protein is CASSLDSGRQETQYF.

The rearrangement uses TRBV6-2 or TRBV6-3 and TRBJ2-7; D is unclear. Germline CDR1 MNHEY, CDR2 SVGEGT. The CDR3 is 11 residues long. Trimming left V 6 bases short and J 9 bases short, with 12 bases between. Here the CDR3 reads CASSQALWQYF. The CDR3, as DNA: TGTGCCAGCAGCCAAGCATTGTGGCAGTACTTC.

Many counts were recorded for this clonotype. This sequence joins TRBV6-6 and TRBJ2-7; D is tentatively TRBD1 or TRBD2 (5 bases each). CDR1 is MNHNY and CDR2 is SVGAGI in the germline V gene (reference sequence). This CDR3 has 15 amino acids. With 5 bases removed from V and 1 base from J, the gap between germline ends came to 15 bases. The CDR3 bases are TGTGCCAGCAGTAGGATCCGGGACGGATCCTACGAGCAGTACTTC. Amino acids: CASSRIRDGSYEQYF.

There are a few counts of this clonotype. The genes are TRBV5-1 and TRBJ2-3; 7 bases are shared with TRBD1. After removal of 2 bases from V and 2 bases from J, the junction contained 8 bases not matched to a gene. The CDR3 contains 16 residues. Germline assignment: CDR1 SGHRS and CDR2 YFSETQ. CDR3 DNA: TGCGCCAGCAGCTTTCTGGGACAGACCAACACAGATACGCAGTATTTT. It is translated as CASSFLGQTNTDTQYF.

The chain recombines TRBV5-6 with TRBJ1-1; D gene ambiguous. Germline-derived CDR1 and CDR2 are SGHDT and YYEEEE. V was trimmed by 4 bases and J by 11 bases, leaving 15 bases between them. The CDR3 totals 12 residues. The CDR3 protein is CASSHGSSRAFF. CDR3 coding DNA: TGTGCCAGCAGCCACGGTTCTTCTCGTGCTTTCTTT.

The CDR3 DNA sequence: TGCGCCAGCACGCGGGACAGGCCAAGCTCGAACACTGAAGCTTTCTTT. Its translation: CASTRDRPSSNTEAFF. The gene calls are TRBV5-1 and TRBJ1-1; 8 positions agree with TRBD1. Per the germline V gene, CDR1 is SGHRS and CDR2 is YFSETQ. CDR3 size: 16 residues. The J segment lost 1 base and the V segment lost 6 bases, leaving 11 bases of the junction unmatched.

This clonotype was recorded a few times. The V gene is TRBV12-3 or TRBV12-4, the J gene TRBJ2-3; perhaps TRBD2 as D (6 bases). The CDR3 is 15 residues long. V dropped 7 bases and J dropped 2 bases, with 16 bases sitting between them. DNA for the CDR3: TGTGCCAGCAACCCTCCCGCGGGGTACACAGATACGCAGTATTTT. This encodes CASNPPAGYTDTQYF.

This clonotype was picked up a small number of times. This rearrangement joins TRBV20-1 to TRBJ2-3; weak D call: TRBD2 (5 bases). The CDR3 totals 13 residues. The V end was cut by 5 bases, the J end by 0 bases, with 9 bases between. Germline V gives CDR1 DFQATT, CDR2 SNEGSKA (reference sequence). The CDR3: CSAFGGSTDTQYF. The CDR3 DNA is TGCAGTGCTTTTGGCGGGAGCACAGATACGCAGTATTTT.

This clonotype turned up a few times. The chain has TRBV27 and TRBJ1-1; D remains ambiguous. Trimming removed 2 bases from V and 3 bases from J, with 10 bases in between. The CDR3 is 14 residues long. The germline V gene has CDR1 MNHEY and CDR2 SMNVEV (reference sequence). The CDR3 nucleotides are TGTGCCAGCAGTTTAGTTGCTGCAGACACTGAAGCTTTCTTT. It codes for CASSLVAADTEAFF.

This chain connects TRBV7-2 to TRBJ1-5; a weak D match, TRBD1 (6 bases). Germline CDR1 and CDR2: SGHTA and FQGNSA. Between the trimmed V and J ends, which lost 1 base and 3 bases, there was a span of 13 bases. This CDR3 has 16 residues. The CDR3 region is CASSLGDKILNQPQHF. In DNA form, the CDR3 reads TGTGCCAGCAGCTTAGGGGACAAGATTCTCAATCAGCCCCAGCATTTT.

The V call is TRBV4-2, the J call TRBJ2-7, with 11 nucleotides matching TRBD2. The CDR3 sequence is 18 residues long. The V gene end was trimmed by 4 bases and the J gene end by 0 bases; junction bases not matched to a gene: 11. Germline V gives CDR1 LGHNA, CDR2 YNFKEQ. The CDR3 DNA reads TGTGCCAGCAGCCCAGGGGGACTAGCGGAACTGAGCTCCTACGAGCAGTACTTC. This encodes CASSPGGLAELSSYEQYF.

The chain joins TRBV6-5 to TRBJ2-7; TRBD1 or TRBD2 may be the D gene (5 bases each). V was shortened by 4 bases and J by 0 bases, with 13 bases between the two germline ends. The CDR3 sequence is 15 residues long. The germline gives CDR1 MNHEY, CDR2 SVGAGI. CDR3 region: CASSSYGAYSYEQYF. The CDR3 nucleotides read TGTGCCAGCAGTTCCTACGGGGCTTACTCCTACGAGCAGTACTTC.

The sample holds one count of this clonotype. The gene calls are TRBV15 and TRBJ2-5, with 10 bases matching TRBD1. Unmatched junction bases numbered 16, after V lost 2 bases and J lost 4 bases. The CDR3 is 19 amino acids. The germline CDR1 and CDR2 sequences are LNHNV and YYDKDF (reference sequence). The CDR3 DNA reads as TGTGCCACCAGCAGACGCTCTAGACAGGGGGCCGGGGTTCGAGAGACCCAGTACTTC. Its protein product is CATSRRSRQGAGVRETQYF.

This chain's CDR3 is CASTLTSGTDTQYF. In DNA, the CDR3 is TGTGCCAGCACTTTGACTAGCGGCACAGATACGCAGTATTTT. The chain links TRBV12-3 or TRBV12-4 to TRBJ2-3; 8 nucleotides line up with TRBD2. CDR3 length equals 14 residues. V lost 7 bases and J lost 1; bases outside the gene matches: 4.

This chain joins TRBV27 and TRBJ2-2; D unresolved. V was shortened by 6 bases and J by 7 bases, with 12 bases between the two germline ends. The CDR3 consists of 13 residues. Germline loops: CDR1 MNHEY, CDR2 SMNVEV (reference sequence). CDR3 amino acids: CASRTRQFGELFF. CDR3 nucleotides: TGTGCCAGCAGGACGAGACAATTCGGGGAGCTGTTTTTT.

The gene calls are TRBV6-5 and TRBJ2-5, with 12 bases lining up with TRBD2. V lost 0 bases and J lost 0; bases outside the gene matches: 5. Germline CDR1 and CDR2: MNHEY and SVGAGI. This CDR3 contains 18 residues. CDR3 sequence: CASSYSATSGSYQETQYF. The DNA of the CDR3 is TGTGCCAGCAGTTACTCCGCGACTAGCGGGAGTTACCAAGAGACCCAGTACTTC.